The 25 T cell receptor beta chains presented below share a single source sample, sequenced in a study of monozygotic twins with inflammatory bowel disease. TCRdb re-called the 5' RACE reads and gives one entry per CDR3 protein, without DNA. The sample is made up of about 300,000 distinct CDR3 sequences, and the top ten hold 5.5% to 6.5% of it. Sequenced material: blood. The receptors stem from a human donor with ulcerative colitis or Crohn's disease, or a healthy co-twin of an affected twin (not recorded which).

The chain is built from TRBV18 and TRBJ2-7; TCRdb outputs TRBD1, but without DNA this stays unchecked. The CDR3 runs to 14 residues. Germline assignment: CDR1 KGHSH and CDR2 LQKENI. This CDR3 reads CASSPWVPSYEQYF.

CDR3 residues: CASSSSTRSANTGELFF. The J gene is TRBJ2-2, the V gene TRBV7-3; the TRBD2 assignment by TCRdb is unverifiable without DNA. The CDR3 extends over 17 amino acids. CDR1 is SGHTA and CDR2 is FQGTGA in the germline V gene.

The chain combines TRBV12-3 or TRBV12-4 with TRBJ2-3; with no DNA, the TCRdb D assignment of TRBD1 cannot be verified. The length of the CDR3 is 16 residues. The CDR3 here is CASRQRDRGLTDTQYF.

The V and J genes are TRBV24-1 and TRBJ2-1; as DNA is missing, the TRBD1 call by TCRdb cannot be tested. This CDR3 contains 14 residues. Germline lookup yields CDR1 KGHDR and CDR2 SFDVKD. The CDR3: CATKRTGVGNEQFF.

The chain joins TRBV5-1 to TRBJ2-7; with no DNA, the TCRdb D assignment of TRBD1 cannot be verified. CDR1 and CDR2 from the germline V gene are SGHRS and YFSETQ. CDR3 length equals 15 residues. CDR3 residues: CASSLDWDRVNEQYF. The full variable domain, with the rest looked up from reference TRBV5-1 and TRBJ2-7, is KAGVTQTPRYLIKTRGQQVTLSCSPISGHRSVSWYQQTPGQGLQFLFEYFSETQRNKGNFPGRFSGRQFSNSRSEMNVSTLELGDSALYLCASSLDWDRVNEQYFGPGTRLTVT.

CDR3 amino acids: CASSPRIGTKNIQYF. V gene TRBV7-9 combines with J gene TRBJ2-4; TCRdb outputs TRBD2, but without DNA this stays unchecked. The CDR3 length is 15 residues. Germline assignment: CDR1 SEHNR and CDR2 FQNEAQ (reference sequence).

The chain joins TRBV29-1 to TRBJ2-2; the D call of TRBD2 rests on TCRdb alone, since no DNA is present to check it. This CDR3 region has 17 residues. Germline CDR1 SQVTM, CDR2 ANQGSEA. The chain's CDR3 is CSVAGTSGGANTGELFF.

The V gene is TRBV6-5, the J gene TRBJ2-7; without DNA, the TCRdb call of TRBD2 cannot be checked. Germline lookup yields CDR1 MNHEY and CDR2 SVGAGI. The CDR3 is made up of 17 amino acids. This chain's CDR3 is CASSYKGANPAPYEQYF.

The chain employs TRBV7-9 and TRBJ2-1; TCRdb outputs TRBD2, but without DNA this stays unchecked. Per germline, CDR1 SEHNR and CDR2 FQNEAQ (reference sequence). The CDR3 is 16 residues long. CDR3 in amino acids: CASSLTSSGGANEQFF.

This chain joins TRBV20-1 and TRBJ2-1; TCRdb indicates TRBD2, and absent DNA this call remains unverified. The CDR3 covers 16 residues. Germline V gene sequence: CDR1 DFQATT, CDR2 SNEGSKA (reference sequence). CDR3: CSARASGPISYNEQFF.

The V and J genes are TRBV7-2 and TRBJ2-7; TCRdb proposes TRBD2, but this gene call is untestable without DNA. In germline, CDR1 is SGHTA, CDR2 FQGNSA. The CDR3 sequence is 14 residues long. The CDR3 here is CASSPQGLSYEQYF.

The chain combines TRBV10-3 with TRBJ2-7; the TRBD1 assignment by TCRdb is unverifiable without DNA. The CDR3 extends over 14 amino acids. Germline assignment: CDR1 ENHRY and CDR2 SYGVKD. CDR3 loop: CAISWDRSSYEQYF.

The chain recombines TRBV10-3 with TRBJ1-1; TCRdb indicates TRBD1, and absent DNA this call remains unverified. The CDR3 is made up of 14 amino acids. CDR1 and CDR2 from the germline V gene are ENHRY and SYGVKD. CDR3 loop: CAISWQGRNTEAFF.

This CDR3 is CASSWLQDEQYF. This chain joins TRBV6-6 and TRBJ2-7. Germline CDR1 reads MNHNY; CDR2 reads SVGAGI (reference sequence). This CDR3 has 12 residues.

This CDR3 reads CASSARHYGYTF. V gene TRBV11-3 combines with J gene TRBJ1-2. Germline V CDR1 and CDR2: SGHNT, YENEEA. The CDR3 length is 12 residues. Variable domain in full (rest from reference TRBV11-3 and TRBJ1-2): EAGVVQSPRYKIIEKKQPVAFWCNPISGHNTLYWYLQNLGQGPELLIRYENEEAVDDSQLPKDRFSAERLKGVDSTLKIQPAELGDSAVYLCASSARHYGYTFGSGTRLTVV.

This sequence joins TRBV7-2 and TRBJ1-3. This CDR3 comprises 14 residues. Germline V gene data show CDR1 as SGHTA and CDR2 as FQGNSA. The CDR3 here is CASSPTLSGNTIYF.

The CDR3 reads CASSPGGLAGEQYF. The chain has TRBV12-3 or TRBV12-4 and TRBJ2-7; TCRdb outputs TRBD2, but without DNA this stays unchecked. The CDR3 runs to 14 residues.

The chain is built from TRBV30 and TRBJ2-3; without DNA, the TCRdb call of TRBD2 cannot be checked. Germline values: CDR1 GTSNPN, CDR2 SVGIG (reference sequence). The CDR3 totals 16 residues. The chain's CDR3 is CAWSWREGRAPDTQYF.

The rearrangement joins TRBV24-1 to TRBJ1-2. CDR1 and CDR2 from the germline V gene are KGHDR and SFDVKD. The CDR3 has 15 amino acids. CDR3 residues: CATSDRSRDNYGYTF.

The chain uses TRBV7-2 and TRBJ2-1; TCRdb's D call, TRBD2, is unchecked because there is no DNA. CDR3 length: 14 residues. Germline V gene data show CDR1 as SGHTA and CDR2 as FQGNSA. This CDR3 is CASSLASTSGNPFF. The complete variable domain, with remaining parts taken from reference TRBV7-2 and TRBJ2-1, reads GAGVSQSPSNKVTEKGKDVELRCDPISGHTALYWYRQSLGQGLEFLIYFQGNSAPDKSGLPSDRFSAERTGGSVSTLTIQRTQQEDSAVYLCASSLASTSGNPFFGPGTRLTVL.

This chain links TRBV2 with TRBJ2-1; absent DNA, TCRdb's TRBD1 call cannot be checked. This CDR3 spans 13 amino acids. CDR1 SNHLY and CDR2 FYNNEI come from the germline V gene. The CDR3 is CARGGNSYNEQFF.

The genes are TRBV12-3 or TRBV12-4 and TRBJ2-5; lacking DNA, the TRBD2 call made by TCRdb goes unchecked. The CDR3 has 17 residues. The chain's CDR3 is CASSQAVRGGARETQYF.

The rearrangement uses TRBV5-1 and TRBJ1-3. The CDR3 covers 15 residues. Germline lookup yields CDR1 SGHRS and CDR2 YFSETQ. This CDR3 reads CASKGDTGSGNTIYF.

The V gene is TRBV20-1, the J gene TRBJ2-2; lacking DNA, the TRBD1 call made by TCRdb goes unchecked. This CDR3 is 15 amino acids long. Germline loops: CDR1 DFQATT, CDR2 SNEGSKA (reference sequence). CDR3: CSARGGTGETGELFF.

V and J are TRBV28 and TRBJ2-7. Germline V gene sequence: CDR1 MDHEN, CDR2 SYDVKM. CDR3 length: 14 amino acids. This CDR3 reads CASSLLGNSYEQYF.